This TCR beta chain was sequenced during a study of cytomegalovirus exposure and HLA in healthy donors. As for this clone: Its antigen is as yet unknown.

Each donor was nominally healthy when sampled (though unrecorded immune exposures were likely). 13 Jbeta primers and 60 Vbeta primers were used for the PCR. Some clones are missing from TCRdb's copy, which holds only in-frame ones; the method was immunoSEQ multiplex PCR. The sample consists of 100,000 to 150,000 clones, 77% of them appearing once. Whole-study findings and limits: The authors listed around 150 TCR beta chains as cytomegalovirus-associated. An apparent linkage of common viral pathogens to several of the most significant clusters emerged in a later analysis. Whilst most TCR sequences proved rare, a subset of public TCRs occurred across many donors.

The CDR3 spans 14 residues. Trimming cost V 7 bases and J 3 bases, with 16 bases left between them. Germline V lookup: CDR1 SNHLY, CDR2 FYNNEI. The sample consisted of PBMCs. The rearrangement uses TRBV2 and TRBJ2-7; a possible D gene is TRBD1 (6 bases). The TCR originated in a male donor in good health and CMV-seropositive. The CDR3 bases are TGTGCCAGCAACTCCCGGGACACCAGCTACGAGCAGTACTTC. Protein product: CASNSRDTSYEQYF.